Listed below are T cell receptor beta chains from one sample, sequenced in a study of shared clonotypes between healthy human individuals. Only in-frame clones appear in the TCRdb table, and some are missing; sequencing was by immunoSEQ multiplex PCR. Of some 530,000 clones in the sample, around 73% were seen once. The material sequenced was PBMCs. The receptors stem from a woman aged 40 to 55 in good health. Some clones in this sample may be carry-over from other donors' samples. CDR3s include the opening cysteine and the closing phenylalanine or tryptophan. D genes are given only for firm matches. Clone size is stated in some rows and not others, as once, few, many or a class when expanded.

d_call: NA
clone_size: NA
v_call: TRBV4-3
j_call: TRBJ1-2
cdr3_nt: TGCGCCAGCAGCCAAGAAGGGGTTGGCTACACCTTC
cdr3_aa: CASSQEGVGYTF

d_call: NA
clone_size: NA
v_call: TRBV27
j_call: TRBJ1-5
cdr3_nt: TGTGCCAGCAGCGAAGGGACGGGTCTGGGGCCCCAGCATTTT
cdr3_aa: CASSEGTGLGPQHF

d_call: TRBD2
clone_size: NA
v_call: TRBV5-1
j_call: TRBJ2-5
cdr3_nt: TGCGCCAGCCGGGGACTAGCGGGAGTAGAGACCCAGTACTTC
cdr3_aa: CASRGLAGVETQYF

d_call: NA
clone_size: NA
v_call: TRBV28
j_call: TRBJ2-7
cdr3_nt: TGTGCCAGCACCCAACCCCGGACAGTGGGTAGCGAGCAGTACTTC
cdr3_aa: CASTQPRTVGSEQYF

d_call: NA
clone_size: NA
v_call: TRBV14
j_call: TRBJ2-1
cdr3_nt: TGTGCCAGCAGCCAAGACCCTCGATACGAGCAGTTCTTC
cdr3_aa: CASSQDPRYEQFF

d_call: NA
clone_size: NA
v_call: TRBV21-1
j_call: TRBJ1-1
cdr3_nt: TGTGCCAGCAGCGGTAATAACACTGAAGCTTTCTTT
cdr3_aa: CASSGNNTEAFF

d_call: NA
clone_size: NA
v_call: TRBV11-2
j_call: TRBJ2-1
cdr3_nt: TGTGCCAGCAGCTTAGATTCCCTAGCGGAGCAGTTCTTC
cdr3_aa: CASSLDSLAEQFF

d_call: TRBD1
clone_size: NA
v_call: TRBV6-5
j_call: TRBJ1-4
cdr3_nt: TGTGCCAGCAGTTACTCGGGGGGACAGATCGTCAAACTGTTTTTT
cdr3_aa: CASSYSGGQIVKLFF

d_call: NA
clone_size: few
v_call: TRBV5-1
j_call: TRBJ2-5
cdr3_nt: TGCGCCAGCAGCTTGGACAGGGTAGCGGAGACCCAGTACTTC
cdr3_aa: CASSLDRVAETQYF

d_call: NA
clone_size: NA
v_call: TRBV5-1
j_call: TRBJ1-5
cdr3_nt: TGCGCCAGCAGCCCGGACTGGCTTAATCAGCCCCAGCATTTT
cdr3_aa: CASSPDWLNQPQHF

d_call: NA
clone_size: NA
v_call: TRBV21-1
j_call: TRBJ1-2
cdr3_nt: TGTGCCAGCAGCAAAGGACAGGGTTGTGGCTACACCTTC
cdr3_aa: CASSKGQGCGYTF

d_call: NA
clone_size: NA
v_call: TRBV9
j_call: TRBJ2-3
cdr3_nt: TGTGCCAGCAGCGTAGTCGGAGAGGTTGGCACAGATACGCAGTATTTT
cdr3_aa: CASSVVGEVGTDTQYF

d_call: TRBD1
clone_size: once
v_call: TRBV2
j_call: TRBJ1-5
cdr3_nt: TGTGCCAGCACAGCTGGGGGACAGGGGCTCCAGCCCCAGCATTTT
cdr3_aa: CASTAGGQGLQPQHF

d_call: TRBD2
clone_size: few
v_call: TRBV5-4
j_call: TRBJ2-6
cdr3_nt: TGTGCCAGCAGCTTTAGCGGGGGGGCTGGGGCCAACGTCCTGACTTTC
cdr3_aa: CASSFSGGAGANVLTF

d_call: NA
clone_size: NA
v_call: TRBV6-1
j_call: TRBJ2-6
cdr3_nt: TGTGCCAGCAGCTCGGGGGTATCTGGGGCCAACGTCCTGACTTTC
cdr3_aa: CASSSGVSGANVLTF

d_call: TRBD2
clone_size: NA
v_call: TRBV19
j_call: TRBJ2-1
cdr3_nt: TGTGCCAGTCATCGGGGTGCAGCGGGAGGCAATGAGCAGTTCTTC
cdr3_aa: CASHRGAAGGNEQFF

d_call: NA
clone_size: many
v_call: TRBV15
j_call: TRBJ2-5
cdr3_nt: TGTGCCACCAGCAGAGAGTCGACACAAGAGACCCAGTACTTC
cdr3_aa: CATSRESTQETQYF

d_call: NA
clone_size: NA
v_call: TRBV28
j_call: TRBJ1-5
cdr3_nt: TGTGCCAGCAGTCGCGGGTCGAGTAGCAATCAGCCCCAGCATTTT
cdr3_aa: CASSRGSSSNQPQHF

d_call: TRBD2
clone_size: NA
v_call: TRBV19
j_call: TRBJ2-5
cdr3_nt: TGTGCCAGTAGTATAGAGGGGAGGGCGGAGACCCAGTACTTC
cdr3_aa: CASSIEGRAETQYF

d_call: TRBD1
clone_size: NA
v_call: TRBV7-2
j_call: TRBJ2-3
cdr3_nt: TGTGCCAGCACCGAGGACAGGCGCACAGATACGCAGTATTTT
cdr3_aa: CASTEDRRTDTQYF

d_call: NA
clone_size: NA
v_call: TRBV6-5
j_call: TRBJ1-2
cdr3_nt: TGTGCCAGCAGTTACAGTCCAGGGGTGCTTTATGGCTACACCTTC
cdr3_aa: CASSYSPGVLYGYTF

d_call: TRBD2
clone_size: NA
v_call: TRBV27
j_call: TRBJ2-1
cdr3_nt: TGTGCCAGCAGTTTTAGCGGGGATTACAATGAGCAGTTCTTC
cdr3_aa: CASSFSGDYNEQFF

d_call: NA
clone_size: NA
v_call: TRBV30
j_call: TRBJ2-3
cdr3_nt: TGTGCCTGGAGTGTACTTACTAATACGCAGTATTTT
cdr3_aa: CAWSVLTNTQYF

d_call: NA
clone_size: NA
v_call: TRBV6-6
j_call: TRBJ1-4
cdr3_nt: TGTGCCAGCAGCACCAGACAGGACGAAAAACTGTTTTTT
cdr3_aa: CASSTRQDEKLFF

d_call: TRBD1
clone_size: NA
v_call: TRBV9
j_call: TRBJ2-1
cdr3_nt: TGTGCCAGCAGCGTCGGACAGGATTTCTACAATGAGCAGTTCTTC
cdr3_aa: CASSVGQDFYNEQFF

d_call: NA
clone_size: NA
v_call: TRBV18
j_call: TRBJ2-3
cdr3_nt: TGTGCCAGTGACCAGGACCCAGATACGCAGTATTTT
cdr3_aa: CASDQDPDTQYF

d_call: NA
clone_size: NA
v_call: TRBV7-6
j_call: TRBJ2-2
cdr3_nt: TGTGCCAGCAGCTTAGACGGGCCCGGGGAGCTGTTTTTT
cdr3_aa: CASSLDGPGELFF

d_call: TRBD2
clone_size: NA
v_call: TRBV6-4
j_call: TRBJ2-3
cdr3_nt: TGTGCCAGCAAATTTTGGGAGGGGTTAGATACGCAGTATTTT
cdr3_aa: CASKFWEGLDTQYF

d_call: NA
clone_size: NA
v_call: TRBV2
j_call: TRBJ2-7
cdr3_nt: TGTGCCAGCAGTGACGGGAGCTCCTACGAGCAGTACTTC
cdr3_aa: CASSDGSSYEQYF

d_call: NA
clone_size: NA
v_call: TRBV7-9
j_call: TRBJ2-2
cdr3_nt: TGTGCCAGCAGCCATAACACCGGGGAGCTGTTTTTT
cdr3_aa: CASSHNTGELFF

d_call: NA
clone_size: NA
v_call: TRBV21-1
j_call: TRBJ1-5
cdr3_nt: TGTGCCAGCAGCAAAGAAGGAGGGAAACAGGGGCGTAGCAATCAGCCCCAGCATTTT
cdr3_aa: CASSKEGGKQGRSNQPQHF

d_call: TRBD2
clone_size: NA
v_call: TRBV9
j_call: TRBJ2-5
cdr3_nt: TGTGCCAGCAGCCTTGGGGAGGGGTTCCAAGAGACCCAGTACTTC
cdr3_aa: CASSLGEGFQETQYF

d_call: NA
clone_size: NA
v_call: TRBV6-1
j_call: TRBJ2-3
cdr3_nt: TGTGCCGTCCAAGGGGCAGATACGCAGTATTTT
cdr3_aa: CAVQGADTQYF

d_call: NA
clone_size: once
v_call: TRBV15
j_call: TRBJ1-2
cdr3_nt: TGTGCCACCAGCAGAGATGCACAGAAGTCCTATGGCTACACCTTC
cdr3_aa: CATSRDAQKSYGYTF

d_call: TRBD1
clone_size: NA
v_call: TRBV2
j_call: TRBJ2-5
cdr3_nt: TGTGCCACCTGTCCCGGGACAGGGGGCGGTCAGACCCAGTACTTC
cdr3_aa: CATCPGTGGGQTQYF

d_call: TRBD2
clone_size: many
v_call: TRBV19
j_call: TRBJ2-2
cdr3_nt: TGTGCCAGTAGTATGGGGACTAGCGCCACCGGGGAGCTGTTTTTT
cdr3_aa: CASSMGTSATGELFF

d_call: TRBD2
clone_size: few
v_call: TRBV30
j_call: TRBJ2-7
cdr3_nt: TGTGCCTGGAGTCGACTAGCGGGAGGGAGCTCCTACGAGCAGTACTTC
cdr3_aa: CAWSRLAGGSSYEQYF

d_call: TRBD2
clone_size: NA
v_call: TRBV15
j_call: TRBJ2-1
cdr3_nt: TGTGCCACCAGCAGAGATCAGCCTAGCGGGATATACAATGAGCAGTTCTTC
cdr3_aa: CATSRDQPSGIYNEQFF

d_call: TRBD2
clone_size: NA
v_call: TRBV28
j_call: TRBJ2-1
cdr3_nt: TGTGCCAGCCAGAGGACTAGCGTAAACAATGAGCAGTTCTTC
cdr3_aa: CASQRTSVNNEQFF

d_call: TRBD1
clone_size: NA
v_call: TRBV18
j_call: TRBJ2-1
cdr3_nt: TGTGCCAGCTCACCGGGACAGGTAGATGAGCAGTTCTTC
cdr3_aa: CASSPGQVDEQFF

d_call: NA
clone_size: NA
v_call: TRBV11-2
j_call: TRBJ2-7
cdr3_nt: TGTGCCAGCAGCGTGGGAGACTACGAGCAGTACTTC
cdr3_aa: CASSVGDYEQYF

d_call: NA
clone_size: once
v_call: TRBV9
j_call: TRBJ2-2
cdr3_nt: TGTGCCAGCAGCGCCAGACCCGTTTCGAACACCGGGGAGCTGTTTTTT
cdr3_aa: CASSARPVSNTGELFF